Included here is one TCR beta chain sequence, with context. The CDR3 spans 13 residues. Looked up from germline, CDR1 is SGHTA and CDR2 is FQGNSA. V lost 3 bases and J 1 base, leaving 6 bases between the germline ends. Original processing notes: Reference gene primer amplification in the assay estimated nucleated cell counts. Sequencing was performed with immunoSEQ multiplex PCR; in TCRdb, only in-frame clones are kept and a portion is missing. V, J and clone size are those of that table, while D and trimming were read from the DNA. The sample includes 110,000 to 150,000 clones, 75% to 90% of them seen just once. The sample is drawn from a study of blood T cell repertoires in COVID-19.

This clonotype originated in a human donor in a cohort sampled during active COVID-19. The V and J genes are TRBV7-2 and TRBJ2-5; tentative D call: TRBD1 (5 bases). Sequenced input: peripheral blood. The CDR3 here is CASSFRVQETQYF. As DNA, the CDR3 is TGTGCCAGCAGCTTCAGGGTCCAAGAGACCCAGTACTTC.